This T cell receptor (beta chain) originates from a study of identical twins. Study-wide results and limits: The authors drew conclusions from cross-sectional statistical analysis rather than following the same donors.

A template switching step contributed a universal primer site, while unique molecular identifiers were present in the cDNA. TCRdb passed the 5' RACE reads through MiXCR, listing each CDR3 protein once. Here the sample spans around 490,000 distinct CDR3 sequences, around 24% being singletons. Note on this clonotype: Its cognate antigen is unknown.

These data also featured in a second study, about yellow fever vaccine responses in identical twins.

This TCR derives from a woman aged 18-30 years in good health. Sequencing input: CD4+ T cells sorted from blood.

This CDR3 is CASSLVVGEAFF. The CDR3, as DNA: TGTGCCAGCAGTTTAGTAGTCGGTGAAGCTTTCTTT. The J gene is TRBJ1-1, the V gene TRBV28; D uncertain. The germline V and J ends were trimmed by 2 bases and 7 bases, with 8 bases remaining between them. The CDR3 has 12 amino acids. From germline, CDR1 is MDHEN and CDR2 SYDVKM.